This T cell receptor beta chain was retrieved from a study of blood T cell repertoires in COVID-19. TCRdb's copy holds only in-frame clones and misses some; the assay was immunoSEQ multiplex PCR. The sample carries some 110,000 clones, 86% recorded once. V was cut by 2 bases and J by 6 bases, with 5 bases left in between. This CDR3 has 12 residues. CDR1 is KGHSH, CDR2 LQKENI, per germline. The source is a man aged 35-49 years with acute or convalescent COVID-19. The rearrangement links TRBV18 to TRBJ1-5, with D uncertain. Material for sequencing was peripheral blood. For the CDR3, the DNA is TGTGCCAGCTCACCAAACAGTCAGCCCCAGCATTTT. This gives the protein CASSPNSQPQHF.